The 18 T cell receptor beta chains in this list originate from one sample, sequenced in a study of tumor-infiltrating lymphocytes in primary liver carcinoma. Total RNA (around 500 ng) served as template for TCR beta cDNA synthesis primed by a constant-region primer. Modified slightly, ARM-PCR produced TCR beta libraries over three nested multiplex PCR rounds. It was with TRBV1-TRBV30 forward primers and a C-beta reverse primer that the first two PCR rounds were run, at around 11 cycles each. TCRdb fed the multiplex PCR reads into MiXCR, producing one record per CDR3 protein. The data hold 200,000 or so distinct CDR3 sequences, with around three fifths observed a single time. Unsorted whole blood yielded blood RNA, and germline DNA was extracted as well. Sequences were obtained from peripheral blood. These receptors were taken from a woman in her sixties or seventies with primary liver carcinoma and hepatitis B virus infection.

Only one count was recorded for this clonotype. Mismatch with germline at one junction end may stem from a read error. V gene TRBV11-3 combines with J gene TRBJ1-2; D might be TRBD1 (5 bases). The CDR3 covers 14 residues. Germline CDR1 and CDR2: SGHNT and YENEEA. Written as DNA, the CDR3 is TGTACCAGCAGATCCAGGGACTCCTACTATGGCTACACCTTC. As protein: CTSRSRDSYYGYTF.

In this sample, this clonotype turned up once. Its ends do not fully match the called genes, so a read error is possible. The chain combines TRBV6-6 with TRBJ2-7; either TRBD1 or TRBD2 may supply D (5 bases each). The CDR3 runs 12 residues. Germline assignment: CDR1 MNHNY and CDR2 SVGAGI (reference sequence). CDR3 amino acids: CASSTRGYKQYF. The CDR3 nucleotides are TGTGCCAGCAGTACCCGGGGCTACAAGCAGTACTTC.

This clonotype was observed a single time. This could be a read error, since a much larger clone is one nucleotide away. This rearrangement joins TRBV6-1 to TRBJ2-1, with a tentative D call TRBD2 (9 bases). The CDR3 extends over 17 amino acids. Per the germline V gene, CDR1 is MNHNS and CDR2 is SASEGT. This chain's CDR3 is CASTGGGRDHSYNDQFF. In nucleotides, the CDR3 is TGTGCCAGCACAGGGGGCGGGAGGGACCACTCCTACAATGACCAGTTCTTC.

Details on this clonotype: A read error may produce the germline difference seen at one junction end. The chain joins TRBV12-3 or TRBV12-4 to TRBJ2-6; D unclear. CDR3 length equals 17 residues. Written as DNA, the CDR3 is TGTCCCAGCAGTTTTGCTCCCCATGGGGTTGGGGCCAACGTCCTGACTTTC. It is translated as CPSSFAPHGVGANVLTF.

CDR3 in amino acids: CASSQNAGETQYF. CDR3 coding DNA: TGCGCCAGCAGCCAAAACGCGGGAGAGACCCAGTACTTC. The chain couples TRBV4-1 to TRBJ2-5; D may be TRBD2 (5 bases). This CDR3 has 13 residues. Trimming left V 2 bases short and J 4 bases short, with 8 bases between. Germline V gene lookup returns CDR1 MGHRA and CDR2 YSYEKL.

In this sample, this clonotype turned up many times. The V and J genes are TRBV6-9 and TRBJ1-5, with D unresolved. The CDR3 is 11 residues long. V gave up 8 bases and J gave up 6 bases, with 8 bases separating them. From germline, CDR1 is MNHGY and CDR2 SVAAGI. CDR3 sequence: CASSLGQPQHF. CDR3 nucleotides: TGTGCCAGCTCGTTGGGTCAGCCCCAGCATTTT.

The chain recombines TRBV6-5 with TRBJ1-2; D is unresolved. Looked up from germline, CDR1 is MNHEY and CDR2 is SVGAGI. This CDR3 is 13 amino acids long. Trimming took off 3 bases at V and 6 bases at J, with 11 bases between the two ends. The DNA for the CDR3 is TGTGCCAGCAGTTATGGAGCGCATGATGGCTACACCTTC. Its translation is CASSYGAHDGYTF.

This clonotype was seen repeatedly, ten times or more. The rearrangement joins TRBV11-2 to TRBJ2-7; 7 positions agree with TRBD2. V lost 8 bases and J lost 3; bases outside the gene matches: 10. CDR1 is SGHAT and CDR2 is FQNNGV in the germline V gene. The CDR3 length is 14 residues. This chain's CDR3 is CASRQGGRGYEQYF. The CDR3, as DNA: TGTGCCAGCCGCCAGGGCGGGAGAGGCTACGAGCAGTACTTC.

As concerns this clonotype: Possible read error: a much larger clone is one base away. The chain combines TRBV4-2 with TRBJ1-1; D ambiguous. This CDR3 comprises 16 residues. CDR1 and CDR2 (germline): LGHNA, YNFKEQ. The CDR3 nucleotides read TGTGCCACCAGCCAAGATCTTGGCAGCCTGAACACTGAAGCTTTCTTT. Protein sequence: CATSQDLGSLNTEAFF.

The chain joins TRBV4-1 to TRBJ2-5; 10 bases align to TRBD2. CDR1 and CDR2 (germline): MGHRA, YSYEKL. The V segment lost 4 bases and the J segment 1 base; nucleotides outside the gene matches: 6. This CDR3 spans 16 amino acids. CDR3 region: CASSLAGLAAQETQYF. The CDR3 DNA is TGCGCCAGCAGCCTAGCTGGACTAGCGGCCCAAGAGACCCAGTACTTC.

This clonotype was seen at least ten times. The gene calls are TRBV4-1 and TRBJ2-6; possible D gene TRBD2, 6 bases. Germline CDR1 and CDR2: MGHRA and YSYEKL. CDR3 length: 18 residues. The V end was cut by 0 bases, the J end by 0 bases, with 12 bases between. CDR3 nucleotides: TGCGCCAGCAGCCAAGATGGGGGGAAAACCTCTGGGGCCAACGTCCTGACTTTC. Residues: CASSQDGGKTSGANVLTF.

About this clonotype itself: Given the absence of the conserved phenylalanine or tryptophan at the CDR3 end, a read error is likely. This chain uses TRBV11-3 with TRBJ2-2; D may be TRBD2 (6 bases). Germline CDR1 and CDR2: SGHNT and YENEEA. This CDR3 contains 15 residues. Here the CDR3 reads CASSYGGANTGELFY. In DNA form, the CDR3 reads TGTGCCAGTAGCTACGGCGGGGCGAACACCGGGGAGCTGTTTTAT.

This clonotype was recorded only once. This rearrangement joins TRBV5-1 to TRBJ2-1, with D possibly TRBD2 on 6 matching bases. This CDR3 has 15 residues. The germline V and J ends were trimmed by 6 bases and 8 bases, with 21 bases remaining between them. The germline gives CDR1 SGHRS, CDR2 YFSETQ. The CDR3 is CASTGIEGLSDEQFF. CDR3 DNA sequence: TGCGCCAGCACAGGTATAGAGGGACTGAGTGATGAGCAGTTCTTC. Together with reference TRBV5-1 and TRBJ2-1, the CDR3 gives the full variable domain: KAGVTQTPRYLIKTRGQQVTLSCSPISGHRSVSWYQQTPGQGLQFLFEYFSETQRNKGNFPGRFSGRQFSNSRSEMNVSTLELGDSALYLCASTGIEGLSDEQFFGPGTRLTVL.

As for this clonotype: An end of the junction does not agree with germline; a read error may underlie this. This rearrangement joins TRBV11-3 to TRBJ2-2; D is perhaps TRBD1 or TRBD2 (5 bases each). CDR3 length: 13 amino acids. In germline, CDR1 is SGHNT, CDR2 YENEEA. CDR3 DNA sequence: TGTACCAGCAGCCCTCAGGGCTTACGGGGGCTGTTTTTT. This translates into CTSSPQGLRGLFF.

Many counts were recorded for this clonotype. The chain couples TRBV14 to TRBJ2-7, with 8 bases fitting TRBD1. CDR3 length: 19 amino acids. Germline trimming cut 4 bases from V and 5 bases from J; bases unmatched to any gene: 22. From germline, CDR1 is SGHDN and CDR2 FVKESK. CDR3 in amino acids: CASSLQKGQGRVLTDEQYF. The CDR3 nucleotides are TGTGCCAGCAGCCTACAAAAAGGACAGGGAAGAGTCCTGACCGACGAGCAGTACTTC.

This rearrangement joins TRBV12-5 to TRBJ2-7; no firm D call. The CDR3 runs to 12 residues. With 0 bases removed from V and 6 bases from J, the gap between germline ends came to 6 bases. CDR1 LGHNT and CDR2 FRNRAP come from the germline V gene. Written as DNA, the CDR3 is TGTGCTAGTGGTTTGGTAAGGTCCGAGCAGTACTTC. Amino acid sequence: CASGLVRSEQYF.

The chain couples TRBV6-1 to TRBJ2-2; maybe TRBD2 (6 bases). V was pared by 7 bases and J by 3 bases, with 15 bases between. Germline loops: CDR1 MNHNS, CDR2 SASEGT. The CDR3 runs 15 residues. CDR3 nucleotide sequence: TGTGCCAGCATGTTTGGAGGGCCACACACCGGGGAGCTGTTTTTT. It yields the protein CASMFGGPHTGELFF.

V usage is TRBV14 and J usage is TRBJ2-7; the match to TRBD2 covers 12 bases. The J segment lost 8 bases and the V segment lost 4 bases, leaving 3 bases of the junction unmatched. Germline V gene lookup returns CDR1 SGHDN and CDR2 FVKESK. The CDR3 has 13 amino acids. The CDR3 bases are TGTGCCAGCAGCCTGACTAGCGGGAGTAAGCAGTACTTC. Residues: CASSLTSGSKQYF.